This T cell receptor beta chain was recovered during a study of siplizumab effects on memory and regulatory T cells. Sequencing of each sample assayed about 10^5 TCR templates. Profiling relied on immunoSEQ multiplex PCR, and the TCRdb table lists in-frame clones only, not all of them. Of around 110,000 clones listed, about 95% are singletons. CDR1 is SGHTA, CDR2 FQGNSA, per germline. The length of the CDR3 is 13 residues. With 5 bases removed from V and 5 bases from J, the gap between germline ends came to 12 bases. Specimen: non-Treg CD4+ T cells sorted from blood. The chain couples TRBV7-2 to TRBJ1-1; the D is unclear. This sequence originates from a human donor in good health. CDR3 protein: CASSQQTGTEAFF. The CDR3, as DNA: TGTGCCAGCAGCCAACAGACGGGGACTGAAGCTTTCTTT.